This is a list of T cell receptor beta chains from one sample in a study of identical twins. Each CDR3 protein is one row after TCRdb ran MiXCR on the 5' RACE reads. The sample yields 450,000 to 650,000 distinct CDR3 sequences, about 16% seen once. The same sample was also used in a study of yellow fever vaccine responses in identical twins.

Sequenced: CD4+ T cells sorted from blood. The receptors here all came from a woman under 30 in good health. Both conserved end residues are part of each CDR3. Fields, in order: V gene, D gene, clone size, J gene, CDR3 protein, CDR3 DNA. D genes are given only for firm matches. Clone size is shown for a subset of rows, as once, few, many or a class of expanded clone.

>TRBV20-1|TRBD1|NA|TRBJ1-5
CSARQGTGWQPQHF
TGCAGTGCTAGACAAGGGACAGGGTGGCAGCCCCAGCATTTT
>TRBV20-1|TRBD2|NA|TRBJ2-1
CSATTDPLAGNEQFF
TGCAGTGCTACCACGGACCCGTTAGCGGGGAATGAGCAGTTCTTC
>TRBV12-3/TRBV12-4|TRBD2|NA|TRBJ2-1
CASTPGGTSGGRGNEQFF
TGTGCCAGCACCCCTGGCGGGACTAGCGGGGGGAGGGGCAATGAGCAGTTCTTC
>TRBV10-3|TRBD1|few|TRBJ2-7
CAISAGQSSYEQYF
TGTGCCATCAGTGCGGGACAGAGCTCCTACGAGCAGTACTTC
>TRBV4-1|TRBD1|few|TRBJ2-2
CASSQRERQGLNTGELFF
TGCGCCAGCAGCCAAAGGGAACGACAGGGATTGAACACCGGGGAGCTGTTTTTT
>TRBV20-1|TRBD2|NA|TRBJ2-1
CSARVGGSESYNEQFF
TGCAGTGCTAGGGTCGGCGGGAGTGAGTCCTACAATGAGCAGTTCTTC
>TRBV29-1|NA|many|TRBJ2-1
CSVKIPGSYNEQFF
TGCAGCGTTAAAATACCGGGGTCCTACAATGAGCAGTTCTTC
>TRBV5-1|TRBD1|many|TRBJ2-3
CASSPRDRGSYTQYF
TGCGCCAGCAGCCCGAGAGACAGGGGTAGTTATACGCAGTATTTT
>TRBV7-2|TRBD1|once|TRBJ2-5
CASSLSQGVKTQYF
TGTGCCAGCAGCTTAAGCCAGGGGGTAAAGACCCAGTACTTC
>TRBV4-1|NA|many|TRBJ1-4
CASSQDSPFRREKLFF
TGCGCCAGCAGCCAAGATTCCCCCTTCCGGAGGGAAAAACTGTTTTTT
>TRBV11-2|TRBD1|NA|TRBJ1-2
CASSKGDRGVYGYTF
TGTGCCAGCAGCAAAGGGGACAGGGGGGTTTATGGCTACACCTTC
>TRBV4-1|NA|few|TRBJ2-5
CASSQGRFQETQYF
TGCGCCAGCAGCCAGGGACGGTTCCAAGAGACCCAGTACTTC
>TRBV20-1|NA|few|TRBJ2-1
CSARGPLSEQFF
TGCAGTGCTAGAGGCCCCTTGAGTGAGCAGTTCTTC
>TRBV28|NA|NA|TRBJ1-4
CASSSRALNEKLFF
TGTGCCAGCAGTTCCCGGGCCCTTAATGAAAAACTGTTTTTT
>TRBV24-1|TRBD2|few|TRBJ2-1
CATSDGAGGSYNEQFF
TGTGCCACCAGTGATGGAGCGGGGGGCTCCTACAATGAGCAGTTCTTC
>TRBV20-1|TRBD1|few|TRBJ2-2
CSARETDRGFAGELFF
TGCAGTGCTAGAGAGACGGACAGGGGTTTCGCCGGGGAGCTGTTTTTT
>TRBV24-1|TRBD2|NA|TRBJ2-7
CATSDPTSPYEQYF
TGTGCCACCAGTGACCCGACTAGCCCCTACGAGCAGTACTTC
>TRBV29-1|TRBD1|NA|TRBJ1-1
CSVFERTGPIEAFF
TGCAGCGTTTTCGAAAGGACAGGGCCAATAGAGGCTTTCTTT
>TRBV4-1|NA|few|TRBJ2-3
CASSQGGTSHSTDTQYF
TGCGCCAGCAGCCAAGGAGGGACGTCCCATAGCACAGATACGCAGTATTTT
>TRBV27|NA|NA|TRBJ2-2
CASSRDRDTGELFF
TGTGCCAGCAGTAGGGACCGGGACACCGGGGAGCTGTTTTTT
>TRBV10-3|NA|few|TRBJ2-1
CAISESGSSYNEQFF
TGTGCCATCAGTGAGTCTGGAAGCTCCTACAATGAGCAGTTCTTC
>TRBV29-1|TRBD1|few|TRBJ2-1
CSVGPGTGFGEQFF
TGCAGCGTTGGCCCCGGGACAGGTTTTGGTGAGCAGTTCTTC
>TRBV10-3|NA|few|TRBJ2-7
CAISEPLYEQYF
TGTGCCATCAGTGAGCCCCTCTACGAGCAGTACTTC
>TRBV14|TRBD2|NA|TRBJ2-7
CASSPRLAVSEYEQYF
TGTGCCAGCAGCCCCCGGCTAGCGGTGTCTGAATACGAGCAGTACTTC
>TRBV6-1|NA|NA|TRBJ1-1
CASGQQVNTEAFF
TGTGCCAGCGGGCAACAGGTGAACACTGAAGCTTTCTTT
>TRBV12-3/TRBV12-4|TRBD2|few|TRBJ2-2
CASSLGGGGELFF
TGTGCCAGCAGTTTGGGGGGGGGCGGGGAGCTGTTTTTT
>TRBV20-1|NA|NA|TRBJ2-1
CSAHGQAGGNEQFF
TGCAGTGCTCACGGCCAAGCAGGAGGAAATGAGCAGTTCTTC
>TRBV29-1|NA|NA|TRBJ1-1
CSVDLSREAEAFF
TGCAGCGTTGATTTAAGTAGAGAGGCTGAAGCTTTCTTT
>TRBV3-1|NA|NA|TRBJ2-3
CASSQEDWYHTQYF
TGTGCCAGCAGCCAAGAGGACTGGTACCATACGCAGTATTTT
>TRBV5-1|NA|NA|TRBJ2-7
CASSLADGYSYEQYF
TGCGCCAGCAGCTTGGCGGACGGATACTCCTACGAGCAGTACTTC
>TRBV10-3|TRBD2|NA|TRBJ2-1
CAISGTSGVDQFF
TGTGCCATCAGTGGGACTAGCGGGGTCGATCAGTTCTTC
>TRBV12-3/TRBV12-4|NA|NA|TRBJ1-6
CASSLYSIQNSPLHF
TGTGCCAGCAGTTTGTACAGTATACAAAATTCACCCCTCCACTTT
>TRBV7-9|NA|NA|TRBJ2-1
CASSLAGQGFNEQFF
TGTGCCAGCAGCTTAGCGGGGCAGGGGTTCAATGAGCAGTTCTTC
>TRBV10-3|TRBD2|NA|TRBJ2-1
CAISLTSGGSYEQFF
TGTGCCATCAGTCTGACTAGCGGGGGCAGTTATGAGCAGTTCTTC
>TRBV12-3/TRBV12-4|TRBD2|few|TRBJ2-1
CASSLMVAGGPILGAYNEQFF
TGTGCCAGCAGTTTGATGGTTGCGGGAGGCCCGATTTTGGGGGCATACAATGAGCAGTTCTTC
>TRBV27|TRBD1|many|TRBJ2-2
CASTRQGITGELFF
TGTGCCAGCACAAGACAGGGGATCACCGGGGAGCTGTTTTTT
>TRBV12-3/TRBV12-4|TRBD1|many|TRBJ2-2
CASRPQGGPGELFF
TGTGCCAGCAGGCCACAGGGGGGACCCGGGGAGCTGTTTTTT
>TRBV7-8|TRBD2|NA|TRBJ2-1
CASSLELAGGLDEQFF
TGTGCCAGCAGCTTAGAACTAGCGGGAGGGCTCGATGAGCAGTTCTTC
>TRBV5-6|NA|NA|TRBJ1-1
CASSPEQGRITVNTEAFF
TGTGCCAGCAGTCCGGAACAGGGACGGATAACAGTGAACACTGAAGCTTTCTTT
>TRBV12-3/TRBV12-4|NA|few|TRBJ1-6
CASRSGLSNSPLHF
TGTGCCAGCAGGTCAGGGTTGAGTAATTCACCCCTCCACTTT
>TRBV12-3/TRBV12-4|TRBD1|few|TRBJ1-2
CASSLIIFGGTGGTYGYTF
TGTGCCAGCAGTTTAATAATTTTCGGTGGGACAGGGGGAACCTATGGCTACACCTTC
>TRBV7-2|NA|few|TRBJ2-7
CASSLVSAGREQYF
TGTGCCAGCAGCTTAGTGTCGGCAGGGAGGGAGCAGTACTTC
>TRBV12-3/TRBV12-4|TRBD2|NA|TRBJ2-3
CASSFGWTSGSTDTQYF
TGTGCCAGCAGTTTCGGGTGGACTAGCGGGAGCACAGATACGCAGTATTTT
>TRBV3-1|NA|NA|TRBJ2-1
CASSPESRFYNEQFF
TGTGCCAGCAGCCCGGAATCTCGATTCTACAATGAGCAGTTCTTC
>TRBV12-3/TRBV12-4|NA|NA|TRBJ2-1
CASSLRLARSGEQFF
TGTGCCAGCAGTTTGAGGCTAGCGCGGTCAGGGGAGCAGTTCTTC
>TRBV5-1|TRBD2|NA|TRBJ2-3
CASSGASGLTDTQYF
TGCGCCAGCAGCGGGGCTAGCGGCCTCACAGATACGCAGTATTTT
>TRBV28|NA|many|TRBJ1-1
CASSLAPRREAFF
TGTGCCAGCAGTTTAGCCCCCCGACGTGAAGCTTTCTTT
>TRBV2|NA|few|TRBJ2-4
CASSESGGVYIQYF
TGTGCCAGCAGTGAATCTGGGGGAGTATACATTCAGTACTTC
>TRBV5-5|NA|few|TRBJ2-5
CASSLEYYLIQETQYF
TGTGCCAGCAGCTTGGAGTACTACTTGATCCAAGAGACCCAGTACTTC
>TRBV29-1|NA|few|TRBJ1-5
CSVKGGNQPQHF
TGCAGCGTAAAAGGAGGCAATCAGCCCCAGCATTTT
>TRBV12-3/TRBV12-4|NA|NA|TRBJ1-5
CASMGGFQPQHF
TGTGCCAGCATGGGGGGATTTCAGCCCCAGCATTTT
>TRBV5-6|NA|NA|TRBJ2-3
CASSFTGTQYF
TGTGCCAGCAGCTTTACTGGCACGCAGTATTTT
>TRBV14|TRBD1|many|TRBJ2-7
CASSQTGLEQYF
TGTGCCAGCAGCCAGACAGGGCTCGAGCAGTACTTC